These 29 T cell receptor beta chains share one sample of origin, sequenced in a study of blood T cell repertoires in COVID-19. Using immunoSEQ multiplex PCR, the repertoire was profiled, and TCRdb retains in-frame clones only, with some absent. The sample includes nearly 300,000 clones, around 88% of them seen just once. Sequenced material: peripheral blood. These receptors originate from a woman aged 30 to 39 who had recovered from COVID-19.

The rearrangement links TRBV3-1 (or the pseudogene TRBV3-2) to TRBJ2-3, with 8 bases identical to TRBD2. Losses at the gene ends were 2 bases for V and 3 bases for J; bases not matched to a gene: 7. The CDR3 is 16 residues long. Germline values: CDR1 LGHDT, CDR2 YNNKEL (reference sequence). The CDR3 loop reads CASSQSSGGPTDTQYF. CDR3 DNA: TGTGCCAGCAGCCAAAGTTCGGGGGGGCCGACAGATACGCAGTATTTT.

This chain connects TRBV28 to TRBJ1-2; D uncertain. V lost 2 bases and J lost 9, with 10 bases in between. Germline CDR1 and CDR2: MDHEN and SYDVKM. This CDR3 is built from 12 residues. The CDR3: CASSLVRSSYTF. The CDR3 bases are TGTGCCAGCAGTTTAGTGAGGTCCAGCTACACCTTC.

The chain uses TRBV28 and TRBJ2-7; D unclear. Germline lookup yields CDR1 MDHEN and CDR2 SYDVKM. The CDR3 length is 13 residues. The V end was cut by 7 bases, the J end by 1 base, with 11 bases between. CDR3 loop: CASILSGSYEQYF. The DNA of the CDR3 is TGTGCCAGCATCCTCTCCGGGTCCTACGAGCAGTACTTC. The full variable domain, with the rest looked up from reference TRBV28 and TRBJ2-7, is DVKVTQSSRYLVKRTGEKVFLECVQDMDHENMFWYRQDPGLGLRLIYFSYDVKMKEKGDIPEGYSVSREKKERFSLILESASTNQTSMYLCASILSGSYEQYFGPGTRLTVT.

The gene calls are TRBV4-2 and TRBJ2-7, with 7 bases fitting TRBD1. V trimming: 3 bases; J trimming: 4 bases; junction bases outside the gene matches: 3. Germline loops: CDR1 LGHNA, CDR2 YNFKEQ. This CDR3 region has 13 residues. The CDR3 nucleotides read TGTGCCAGCAGCCAGGAGACAGGGTACGAGCAGTACTTC. Its translation is CASSQETGYEQYF.

The chain employs TRBV5-1 and TRBJ2-7, with 7 bases aligning to TRBD1. Germline V CDR1 and CDR2: SGHRS, YFSETQ. This CDR3 spans 13 amino acids. V shed 3 bases and J 6 bases; nucleotides not matched to a gene: 6. Here the CDR3 reads CASSSRDRGEQYF. The CDR3 DNA sequence: TGCGCCAGCAGCTCCCGGGACAGAGGCGAGCAGTACTTC.

The gene calls are TRBV28 and TRBJ1-4; tentative D call: TRBD1 (6 bases). The CDR3 sequence is 15 residues long. CDR1 is MDHEN, CDR2 SYDVKM, per germline. Trimming removed 6 bases from V and 5 bases from J, with 16 bases in between. For the CDR3, the DNA is TGTGCCAGCAGCCCCTCCGGGACATGGAATGAAAAACTGTTTTTT. Translation gives CASSPSGTWNEKLFF.

The V and J genes are TRBV27 and TRBJ2-1; TRBD1 matches 8 bases. CDR1 is MNHEY and CDR2 is SMNVEV in the germline V gene (reference sequence). The CDR3 is 14 residues long. Losses at the gene ends were 3 bases for V and 7 bases for J; bases not matched to a gene: 5. The CDR3 loop reads CASSFNGQGNEQFF. The CDR3 DNA sequence: TGTGCCAGCAGTTTTAACGGACAGGGAAATGAGCAGTTCTTC.

The rearrangement joins TRBV6-2 or TRBV6-3 to TRBJ2-1; 8 bases map to TRBD2. The junction had 5 bases not matched to a gene; V was cut back by 0 bases and J by 1 base. Looked up from germline, CDR1 is MNHEY and CDR2 is SVGEGT. This CDR3 spans 17 amino acids. The CDR3 loop reads CASSYSVLAGSYNEQFF. For the CDR3, the DNA is TGTGCCAGCAGTTACTCAGTTCTAGCGGGTTCCTACAATGAGCAGTTCTTC.

The V call is TRBV3-1 (or the pseudogene TRBV3-2), the J call TRBJ2-5; tentative D call: TRBD1 (6 bases). The CDR3 consists of 14 residues. Looked up from germline, CDR1 is LGHDT and CDR2 is YNNKEL (reference sequence). Trimming took off 7 bases at V and 3 bases at J, with 15 bases between the two ends. The CDR3 loop reads CASIDRDIEETQYF. The CDR3 bases are TGTGCCAGCATTGACCGGGACATCGAAGAGACCCAGTACTTC.

This clone was detected only a few times. V usage is TRBV6-5 and J usage is TRBJ2-3, with 8 bases that match TRBD1. The V and J ends lost 6 bases and 0 bases, in that order; junction bases with no gene match: 2. CDR3 size: 14 residues. From germline, CDR1 is MNHEY and CDR2 SVGAGI. CDR3 coding DNA: TGTGCCAGCAGAAGGACAGGGAGCACAGATACGCAGTATTTT. This codes for CASRRTGSTDTQYF.

This clone was seen just once. The V call is TRBV4-2, the J call TRBJ2-1; 9 bases map to TRBD2. This CDR3 is built from 16 residues. The germline CDR1 and CDR2 sequences are LGHNA and YNFKEQ. The J segment lost 4 bases and the V segment lost 0 bases, leaving 4 bases of the junction unmatched. The CDR3: CASSQEVAGGYNEQFF. Here the CDR3 DNA reads TGTGCCAGCAGCCAAGAAGTGGCGGGGGGGTACAATGAGCAGTTCTTC.

The CDR3 here is CASSLSGSGYSNQPQHF. CDR3 coding DNA: TGTGCCAGCAGTTTATCAGGGTCCGGTTATAGCAATCAGCCCCAGCATTTT. The V and J genes are TRBV28 and TRBJ1-5; tentatively, D is TRBD1 (5 bases). There are 17 residues in the CDR3. The V end lost 1 base, the J end lost 0 bases, and 13 bases lay between the germline ends. CDR1 and CDR2 (germline): MDHEN, SYDVKM.

This sequence joins TRBV7-2 and TRBJ2-7; maybe TRBD1 (5 bases). The V and J ends lost 3 bases and 3 bases respectively, with 12 bases between them. Germline V CDR1 and CDR2: SGHTA, FQGNSA. CDR3 length equals 14 residues. The CDR3 is CASSFLGQGYEQYF. The CDR3 bases are TGTGCCAGCAGCTTTCTAGGCCAGGGCTACGAGCAGTACTTC.

V is TRBV7-3 and J is TRBJ1-1; a possible D gene is TRBD1 (5 bases). The germline V gene encodes CDR1 SGHTA and CDR2 FQGTGA. Trimming took off 4 bases at V and 8 bases at J, with 20 bases between the two ends. The CDR3 spans 15 residues. CDR3 sequence (DNA): TGTGCCAGCAGCTCCACGGGAGTTGCAGGGACCGAAGCTTTCTTT. It translates to CASSSTGVAGTEAFF.

The chain uses TRBV2 and TRBJ2-5; 9 bases are shared with TRBD1. The ends lost 5 bases at V and 7 bases at J; junction bases unmatched: 8. This CDR3 comprises 14 residues. The V gene's germline CDR1 is SNHLY and CDR2 FYNNEI. CDR3 nucleotides: TGTGCCAGCAGTCAACAGGGGGCGAAACCGACCCAGTACTTC. Amino acids: CASSQQGAKPTQYF.

This chain links TRBV28 with TRBJ2-5; D possibly corresponds to TRBD1 (6 bases). CDR3 length: 14 amino acids. Germline V gene data show CDR1 as MDHEN and CDR2 as SYDVKM. V shed 7 bases and J shed 0 bases, with 12 bases lying between them. The CDR3 DNA follows: TGTGCCAGCATACTGAGGGGGAACCAAGAGACCCAGTACTTC. It yields the protein CASILRGNQETQYF. The full variable domain, its missing parts supplied by reference TRBV28 and TRBJ2-5, is DVKVTQSSRYLVKRTGEKVFLECVQDMDHENMFWYRQDPGLGLRLIYFSYDVKMKEKGDIPEGYSVSREKKERFSLILESASTNQTSMYLCASILRGNQETQYFGPGTRLLVL.

This clone was recorded only once. This chain connects TRBV7-2 to TRBJ1-1, with a weak D call TRBD1 (5 bases). The CDR3 contains 14 residues. Germline assignment: CDR1 SGHTA and CDR2 FQGNSA. Trimming removed 4 bases at V and 2 bases at J, with 11 bases between. The CDR3 nucleotides read TGTGCCAGCAGCTCTAGACAGACTAACACTGAAGCTTTCTTT. Translating gives CASSSRQTNTEAFF.

The chain combines TRBV7-9 with TRBJ2-5; D remains ambiguous. The germline V gene has CDR1 SEHNR and CDR2 FQNEAQ (reference sequence). The CDR3 is 14 residues long. Trimming left V 5 bases short and J 9 bases short, with 19 bases between. The CDR3 loop is CASSLTVNEMAQYF. DNA of the CDR3: TGTGCCAGCAGCCTCACTGTAAACGAGATGGCCCAGTACTTC.

V and J are TRBV5-6 and TRBJ1-6; tentative D call: TRBD1 (6 bases). V dropped 1 base and J dropped 9 bases, with 11 bases sitting between them. Germline-derived CDR1 and CDR2 are SGHDT and YYEEEE. This CDR3 has 14 residues. The CDR3 here is CASSLQGYGSPLHF. The CDR3 DNA sequence: TGTGCCAGCAGCTTGCAGGGGTACGGTTCACCCCTCCACTTT.

The genes are TRBV3-1 (or the pseudogene TRBV3-2) and TRBJ1-2; D possibly corresponds to TRBD1 (5 bases). Trimming shortened V by 0 bases and J by 8 bases, and 19 bases separated the two germline ends. This CDR3 has 16 residues. Germline V gene sequence: CDR1 LGHDT, CDR2 YNNKEL (reference sequence). DNA for the CDR3: TGTGCCAGCAGCCAAGATCTGGAGGGGCGAAGATCGGGCTACACCTTC. Translation gives CASSQDLEGRRSGYTF.

V usage is TRBV7-9 and J usage is TRBJ1-6, with TRBD1 as a possible D gene (5 bases). The CDR3 sequence is 17 residues long. Germline V gene sequence: CDR1 SEHNR, CDR2 FQNEAQ (reference sequence). V was clipped by 3 bases and J by 8 bases, with 20 bases between them. Here the CDR3 DNA reads TGTGCCAGCAGCTTGGTAATAGGACGCGGGGGAGATTCACCCCTCCACTTT. Translating it yields CASSLVIGRGGDSPLHF.

The chain recombines TRBV5-1 with TRBJ2-3; D not resolved. CDR1 is SGHRS and CDR2 is YFSETQ in the germline V gene. Trimming took off 0 bases at V and 4 bases at J, with 15 bases between the two ends. The CDR3 is made up of 16 amino acids. CDR3 sequence reads: CASSLGQLLVSDTQYF. The CDR3 DNA is TGCGCCAGCAGCTTGGGGCAGTTATTGGTCTCAGATACGCAGTATTTT.

The gene calls are TRBV12-3 or TRBV12-4 and TRBJ2-4; 7 positions agree with TRBD1. Germline trimming cut 4 bases from V and 9 bases from J; bases unmatched to any gene: 6. The CDR3 is made up of 13 amino acids. CDR3 bases: TGTGCCAGCAGTTCACAGTCAGGGGGCATTCAGTACTTC. It specifies CASSSQSGGIQYF.

This chain connects TRBV2 to TRBJ1-3; D unresolved. This CDR3 has 16 amino acids. The V and J ends lost 7 bases and 1 base respectively, with 17 bases between them. From germline, CDR1 is SNHLY and CDR2 FYNNEI. CDR3 coding DNA: TGTGCCAGCACGTACCTACCGGCCGGGTCTGGAAACACCATATATTTT. Amino acid sequence: CASTYLPAGSGNTIYF.

This chain joins TRBV5-1 and TRBJ1-4; 9 positions agree with TRBD1. CDR3 length equals 15 residues. Unmatched junction bases numbered 5, after V lost 0 bases and J lost 8 bases. Germline lookup yields CDR1 SGHRS and CDR2 YFSETQ. The CDR3 protein is CASSLGGTGSEKLFF. The DNA for the CDR3 is TGCGCCAGCAGCTTGGGGGGGACAGGGAGCGAAAAACTGTTTTTT.

This chain uses TRBV11-2 with TRBJ1-1; 10 bases agree with TRBD1. This CDR3 spans 15 amino acids. Germline V lookup: CDR1 SGHAT, CDR2 FQNNGV. Trimming cost V 5 bases and J 4 bases; bases outside gene matches: 7. Here the CDR3 reads CASSLPRTGGTEAFF. The CDR3 DNA follows: TGTGCCAGCAGCCTGCCTCGGACAGGGGGCACTGAAGCTTTCTTT.

V is TRBV5-1 and J is TRBJ1-4, with 10 bases matching TRBD1. V shed 5 bases and J 7 bases; nucleotides not matched to a gene: 8. This CDR3 region has 15 residues. Looked up from germline, CDR1 is SGHRS and CDR2 is YFSETQ. This chain's CDR3 is CASRGGQGGSEKLFF. The CDR3 DNA reads as TGCGCCAGCAGAGGCGGACAGGGGGGTAGTGAAAAACTGTTTTTT.

CDR3 bases: TGTGCCAGCAGCTTTGGACTAGCGGGGGGCTGGACCGGGGAGCTGTTTTTT. Protein product: CASSFGLAGGWTGELFF. The rearrangement joins TRBV7-6 to TRBJ2-2; the match to TRBD2 covers 14 bases. The CDR3 has 17 amino acids. The germline V gene has CDR1 SGHVS and CDR2 FNYEAQ. The junction had 5 bases not matched to a gene; V was cut back by 3 bases and J by 5 bases.

The V and J genes are TRBV7-2 and TRBJ2-2, with 7 bases that match TRBD2. The CDR3 has 16 amino acids. The germline V gene has CDR1 SGHTA and CDR2 FQGNSA. V was pared by 3 bases and J by 5 bases, with 9 bases of the junction left unmatched. The CDR3 region is CASSFLTGGRTGELFF. As DNA, the CDR3 is TGTGCCAGCAGCTTTTTAACGGGGGGTCGGACCGGGGAGCTGTTTTTT. Full variable domain (remainder filled in from reference TRBV7-2 and TRBJ2-2): GAGVSQSPSNKVTEKGKDVELRCDPISGHTALYWYRQSLGQGLEFLIYFQGNSAPDKSGLPSDRFSAERTGGSVSTLTIQRTQQEDSAVYLCASSFLTGGRTGELFFGEGSRLTVL.